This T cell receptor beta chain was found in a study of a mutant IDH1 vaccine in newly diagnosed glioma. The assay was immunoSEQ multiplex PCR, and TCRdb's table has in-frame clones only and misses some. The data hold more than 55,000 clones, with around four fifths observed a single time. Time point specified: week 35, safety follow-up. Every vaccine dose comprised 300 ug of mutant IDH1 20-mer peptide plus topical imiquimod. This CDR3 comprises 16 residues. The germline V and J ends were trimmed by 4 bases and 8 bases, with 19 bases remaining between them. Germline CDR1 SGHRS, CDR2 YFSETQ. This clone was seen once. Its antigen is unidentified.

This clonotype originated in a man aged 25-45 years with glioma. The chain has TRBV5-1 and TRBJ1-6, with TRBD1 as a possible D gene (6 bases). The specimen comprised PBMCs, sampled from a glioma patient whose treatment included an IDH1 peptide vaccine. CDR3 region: CASSLMAGAVDSPLHF. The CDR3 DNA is TGCGCCAGCAGCCTGATGGCAGGGGCGGTAGATTCACCCCTCCACTTT. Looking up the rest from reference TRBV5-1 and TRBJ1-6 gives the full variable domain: KAGVTQTPRYLIKTRGQQVTLSCSPISGHRSVSWYQQTPGQGLQFLFEYFSETQRNKGNFPGRFSGRQFSNSRSEMNVSTLELGDSALYLCASSLMAGAVDSPLHFGNGTRLTVT.